These T cell receptor beta chains were read from a single sample in a study of shared clonotypes between healthy human individuals. Profiled with immunoSEQ multiplex PCR; TCRdb holds only in-frame clones, not every one. The sample has more than 1,200,000 clones; approximately 98.5% are singletons. Sequenced material: naive CD4+ T cells sorted from blood. The receptors were gathered from a man aged 30-40 years in good health. CDR3s include the opening cysteine and the closing phenylalanine or tryptophan. D genes are given only for firm matches. Clone sizes are given selectively: once, few, many, or a class where the clone is expanded.

j_call	cdr3_length	clone_size	v_call	d_call	cdr3_aa	cdr3_nt
TRBJ2-1	17	-	TRBV5-4	TRBD2	CASSLPSGRSSYNEQFF	TGTGCCAGCAGCTTGCCGAGCGGGAGGAGCTCCTACAATGAGCAGTTCTTC
TRBJ2-3	15	-	TRBV6-5	-	CASRNSRSSTDTQYF	TGTGCCAGCAGGAATAGCCGGTCTAGCACAGATACGCAGTATTTT
TRBJ2-1	14	-	TRBV11-2	-	CASSLGAMGREQFF	TGTGCCAGCAGCTTAGGCGCAATGGGGCGCGAGCAGTTCTTC
TRBJ1-5	14	-	TRBV9	-	CASSRASGNQPQHF	TGTGCCAGCAGCCGGGCTTCTGGCAATCAGCCCCAGCATTTT
TRBJ2-5	15	-	TRBV5-1	TRBD2	CASSLRTRALKTQYF	TGCGCCAGCAGCTTAAGGACTAGAGCGCTGAAGACCCAGTACTTC
TRBJ1-2	13	-	TRBV27	-	CASSSPRVVGYTF	TGTGCCAGCAGTTCGCCCAGGGTGGTCGGCTACACCTTC
TRBJ2-7	12	-	TRBV18	-	CASSPRGFEQYF	TGTGCCAGCTCACCTCGAGGGTTCGAGCAGTACTTC
TRBJ1-1	14	-	TRBV13	-	CASIRTALNTEAFF	TGTGCCAGCATCCGGACAGCTTTGAACACTGAAGCTTTCTTT
TRBJ2-7	12	-	TRBV28	TRBD2	CASSLSGGLEFF	TGTGCCAGCAGTTTATCGGGGGGACTAGAATTCTTC
TRBJ2-3	16	-	TRBV4-3	TRBD1	CASSQDSRGRTDTQYF	TGCGCCAGCAGCCAAGATTCGAGGGGGCGCACAGATACGCAGTATTTT
TRBJ2-7	13	once	TRBV10-3	-	CAISPQFSYEQYF	TGTGCCATCAGTCCTCAGTTCTCCTACGAGCAGTACTTC
TRBJ1-2	16	-	TRBV28	-	CASSLYGGSSNYGYTF	TGTGCCAGCAGTTTATATGGAGGTTCGAGCAACTATGGCTACACCTTC
TRBJ1-4	13	-	TRBV19	-	CAAKRGVGEKLFF	TGTGCCGCGAAAAGAGGGGTTGGTGAAAAACTGTTTTTT
TRBJ2-3	12	-	TRBV7-8	-	CASSQNSDTQYF	TGTGCCAGCAGCCAAAACTCAGATACGCAGTATTTT
TRBJ2-7	13	-	TRBV2	TRBD1	CASRPGQGQEEYF	TGTGCCAGCAGGCCGGGACAGGGACAGGAGGAGTACTTC
TRBJ1-2	13	-	TRBV7-8	-	CASSLVERRGYTF	TGTGCCAGCAGCTTAGTGGAGAGACGAGGCTACACCTTC
TRBJ2-1	13	-	TRBV30	-	CAWTLAPYNEQFF	TGTGCCTGGACCCTAGCCCCCTACAATGAGCAGTTCTTC
TRBJ1-5	16	-	TRBV19	-	CASSILGEHSNQPQHF	TGTGCCAGTAGTATATTGGGGGAACATAGCAATCAGCCCCAGCATTTT
TRBJ2-7	16	-	TRBV18	TRBD1	CASSLLRDRAIHEQYF	TGTGCCAGCTCCCTACTCCGGGACAGGGCTATCCACGAGCAGTACTTC
TRBJ2-3	13	-	TRBV7-9	TRBD2	CASLAGESDTQYF	TGTGCCAGCTTGGCGGGAGAGTCAGATACGCAGTATTTT
TRBJ2-2	16	-	TRBV25-1	TRBD2	CASSQRLAGLTGELFF	TGTGCCAGCAGTCAGAGACTAGCGGGCTTAACCGGGGAGCTGTTTTTT
TRBJ1-4	14	-	TRBV28	-	CASRPQGVGEKLFF	TGTGCCAGCAGACCCCAGGGCGTGGGCGAAAAACTGTTTTTT
TRBJ2-2	15	-	TRBV9	-	CASSVEGVNTGELFF	TGTGCCAGCAGCGTAGAGGGGGTGAACACCGGGGAGCTGTTTTTT
TRBJ1-1	16	-	TRBV14	TRBD1	CASSPYRDRKNTEAFF	TGTGCCAGCAGCCCCTATAGGGACAGAAAGAACACTGAAGCTTTCTTT
TRBJ2-3	11	-	TRBV2	-	CARSSTDTQYF	TGTGCCAGGTCAAGCACAGATACGCAGTATTTT
TRBJ2-1	14	-	TRBV2	TRBD2	CATSTGLGANEQFF	TGTGCCACTAGCACGGGACTAGGAGCCAATGAGCAGTTCTTC
TRBJ1-5	13	-	TRBV11-2	-	CASSLGAGQPQHF	TGTGCCAGCAGCTTAGGGGCAGGTCAGCCCCAGCATTTT
TRBJ1-1	14	-	TRBV28	-	CASSPWTGGTEAFF	TGTGCCAGCAGTCCGTGGACGGGTGGGACTGAAGCTTTCTTT